These T cell receptor beta chains were read from a single sample in a study of cytomegalovirus exposure and HLA in healthy donors. TCRdb's copy holds only in-frame clones and misses some; the assay was immunoSEQ multiplex PCR. The top ten clones hold about 2.2% of a sample with more than 85,000 clones, about 80% of them seen once. Material for sequencing was PBMCs. The receptors were gathered from a man aged 30 to 45 in good health and CMV-seronegative. CDR3s include the opening cysteine and the closing phenylalanine or tryptophan. A D gene is named only where the DNA matches it firmly. Clone size appears in some rows only: once, few, many, or a class for an expanded clone.

J gene | V gene | D gene | CDR3 length | clone size | CDR3 DNA | CDR3 protein
TRBJ2-5 | TRBV7-2 | TRBD2 | 18 | NA | TGTGCCAGCAGCAAATTCGGACTAGCGGGATCGATAAAAGAGACCCAGTACTTC | CASSKFGLAGSIKETQYF
TRBJ1-1 | TRBV7-2 | NA | 15 | NA | TGTGCCAGCAGCTTATCCGGGGTCCCGAACACTGAAGCTTTCTTT | CASSLSGVPNTEAFF
TRBJ1-1 | TRBV19 | NA | 12 | NA | TGTGCCAGTAGGAACATGAACACTGAAGCTTTCTTT | CASRNMNTEAFF
TRBJ2-5 | TRBV5-1 | NA | 14 | NA | TGCGCCAGCAGCTTGGGACAGGCAGAACAGACCCAGTACTTC | CASSLGQAEQTQYF
TRBJ1-5 | TRBV6-5 | NA | 13 | NA | TGTGCCAGCACCCCCTCTCCCAATCAGCCCCAGCATTTT | CASTPSPNQPQHF
TRBJ1-2 | TRBV30 | TRBD1 | 14 | few | TGTGCCCGGAGTCGAGACAGGGGGGCCTATGGCTACACCTTC | CARSRDRGAYGYTF
TRBJ1-2 | TRBV15 | TRBD1 | 17 | once | TGTGCCACCAGCAGAGATCTGAGTACAGGGGGCAAGGATGGCTACACCTTC | CATSRDLSTGGKDGYTF
TRBJ2-1 | TRBV19 | NA | 15 | NA | TGTGCCAGTAGTATCTCGACAGCCTCCTACAATGAGCAGTTCTTC | CASSISTASYNEQFF
TRBJ2-3 | TRBV9 | NA | 14 | NA | TGTGCCAGCACTCTGGGCGAAGAAACAGATACGCAGTATTTT | CASTLGEETDTQYF
TRBJ2-5 | TRBV5-6 | TRBD2 | 15 | NA | TGTGCCAGCAGCTTGGCGGGGACTACGCGGGAGACCCAGTACTTC | CASSLAGTTRETQYF
TRBJ2-7 | TRBV5-8 | TRBD1 | 19 | NA | TGTGCCAGCAGCTTGGAGATGGGGTCTTACAGGGGCGGCTCCTACGAGCAGTACTTC | CASSLEMGSYRGGSYEQYF
TRBJ1-4 | TRBV2 | NA | 13 | NA | TGTGCCAGCACCAGAGGTACTAATGAAAAACTGTTTTTT | CASTRGTNEKLFF
TRBJ2-5 | TRBV5-6 | NA | 14 | NA | TGTGCCAGCAGCTTTAGCGCAGGACAAGAGACCCAGTACTTC | CASSFSAGQETQYF
TRBJ2-7 | TRBV19 | NA | 15 | NA | TGTGCCAGTAGTATATTCCGGGGGAGCTCCTACGAGCAGTACTTC | CASSIFRGSSYEQYF
TRBJ1-1 | TRBV28 | NA | 17 | NA | TGTGCCAGCAGGTCGACAGGAAGAAGTTACATGAACACTGAAGCTTTCTTT | CASRSTGRSYMNTEAFF
TRBJ2-6 | TRBV19 | NA | 15 | few | TGTGCCAGTAGTGTCGGGGTCTCTGGGGCCAACGTCCTGACTTTC | CASSVGVSGANVLTF
TRBJ2-3 | TRBV5-1 | NA | 16 | NA | TGCGCCAGCAGCTTTTCTAGCGCAACTAGCACAGATACGCAGTATTTT | CASSFSSATSTDTQYF
TRBJ2-1 | TRBV19 | NA | 13 | NA | TGTGCCAGTAGTATAGCTGGCCAAGTTGAGCAGTTCTTC | CASSIAGQVEQFF
TRBJ2-7 | TRBV28 | TRBD1 | 14 | NA | TGTGCCACCATTAAAGGACAGGGGTTCTACGAGCAGTACTTC | CATIKGQGFYEQYF
TRBJ2-5 | TRBV19 | NA | 13 | NA | TGTGCCAGTAGTATGACAGACCAAGAGACCCAGTACTTC | CASSMTDQETQYF
TRBJ1-2 | TRBV5-4 | NA | 13 | NA | TGTGCCAGCAGCTTGAGCAGGGAGGATGGCTACACCTTC | CASSLSREDGYTF
TRBJ2-5 | TRBV7-7 | TRBD1 | 16 | NA | TGTGCCAGCAGCCCACGGCTGGACAGGGGCCAAGAGACCCAGTACTTC | CASSPRLDRGQETQYF
TRBJ2-5 | TRBV30 | NA | 13 | NA | TGTGCCCTCGGGAGCGGCCCCCAAGAGACCCAGTACTTC | CALGSGPQETQYF
TRBJ2-7 | TRBV9 | TRBD2 | 15 | NA | TGTGCCAGCAGTCTAGATAGCGGGGTAACCTACGAGCAGTACTTC | CASSLDSGVTYEQYF
TRBJ2-3 | TRBV7-2 | NA | 16 | NA | TGTGCCAGCAGCTTAAAGCAGGGGCTAGGCACAGATACGCAGTATTTT | CASSLKQGLGTDTQYF
TRBJ1-4 | TRBV6-5 | NA | 14 | NA | TGTGCCAGCAGCGTAGGGGCAACTAATGAAAAACTGTTTTTT | CASSVGATNEKLFF
TRBJ1-1 | TRBV19 | TRBD1 | 16 | NA | TGTGCCAGTAGTAAAAGGACAGGGGGCGAAGGCACTGAAGCTTTCTTT | CASSKRTGGEGTEAFF
TRBJ2-1 | TRBV5-1 | TRBD2 | 19 | NA | TGCGCCAGCCGAAGCGGGACTAGCGGGAGGGCTGTATCCTACAATGAGCAGTTCTTC | CASRSGTSGRAVSYNEQFF
TRBJ2-5 | TRBV6-5 | NA | 15 | once | TGTGCCAGCAGTTACGCGCCAAGTTCTTCGAAGACCCAGTACTTC | CASSYAPSSSKTQYF
TRBJ2-1 | TRBV19 | TRBD1 | 13 | NA | TGTGCCAGTACTAGGGACAGAAACAATGAGCAGTTCTTC | CASTRDRNNEQFF
TRBJ2-2 | TRBV5-1 | TRBD2 | 16 | NA | TGCGCCAGCAGCCTCCGGTTGATAGCGGGAGCCGGGGAGCTGTTTTTT | CASSLRLIAGAGELFF
TRBJ2-2 | TRBV6-5 | TRBD2 | 14 | NA | TGTGCCAGCAGTTACTCGGGAGGGACCGGGGAGCTGTTTTTT | CASSYSGGTGELFF
TRBJ2-7 | TRBV5-4 | TRBD1 | 15 | NA | TGTGCCAGCAGCTTGGCCAGGGGGCTCTCGGCCGAGCAGTACTTC | CASSLARGLSAEQYF
TRBJ1-2 | TRBV30 | NA | 12 | NA | TGTGCCTGGAGTGTGGCCTTTTATGGCTACACCTTC | CAWSVAFYGYTF
TRBJ1-5 | TRBV2 | NA | 13 | NA | TGTGCCAGCAGGGCGCAGGGAGGGCAGCCCCAGCATTTT | CASRAQGGQPQHF
TRBJ1-5 | TRBV21-1 | NA | 18 | NA | TGTGCCAGCAGCAGAGGACAGGGGAACCTATATAGCAATCAGCCCCAGCATTTT | CASSRGQGNLYSNQPQHF
TRBJ2-6 | TRBV4-3 | NA | 17 | NA | TGCGCCAGCAGCTCCGAGGGCAGGTCCTACGGGGCCAACGTCCTGACTTTC | CASSSEGRSYGANVLTF
TRBJ2-3 | TRBV19 | NA | 13 | once | TGTGCCAGTAGTATAGGTCACACAGATACGCAGTATTTT | CASSIGHTDTQYF
TRBJ2-7 | TRBV6-6 | TRBD2 | 13 | NA | TGTGCCAGCAGGCGGGAGGTTTACTACGAGCAGTACTTC | CASRREVYYEQYF
TRBJ2-5 | TRBV5-1 | NA | 16 | NA | TGCGCCAGCAGCCTCGGTGCGCGGGAAAGACAGGAGACCCAGTACTTC | CASSLGARERQETQYF
TRBJ1-4 | TRBV19 | NA | 15 | NA | TGTGCCAGTAGTAGAACGGGGTCGCCTAATGAAAAACTGTTTTTT | CASSRTGSPNEKLFF
TRBJ2-7 | TRBV5-4 | TRBD1 | 16 | NA | TGTGCCAGCAGCTTGGAAACCGGGACAGGGGGTCTCGAGCAGTACTTC | CASSLETGTGGLEQYF
TRBJ2-3 | TRBV7-6 | TRBD2 | 17 | NA | TGTGCCAGCAGCTTAGTCCCCGCTAGCGGGAGGGACGATACGCAGTATTTT | CASSLVPASGRDDTQYF
TRBJ1-1 | TRBV18 | NA | 14 | NA | TGTGCCAGCTCACCTAATACCGGGAACACTGAAGCTTTCTTT | CASSPNTGNTEAFF
TRBJ2-1 | TRBV5-4 | TRBD2 | 13 | few | TGTGCCAGCAGCGCCGGGACTAGAAACGAGCAGTTCTTC | CASSAGTRNEQFF
TRBJ1-5 | TRBV6-5 | TRBD1 | 15 | NA | TGTGCCAGCAGATTTACAGGGGTCCCCAATCAGCCCCAGCATTTT | CASRFTGVPNQPQHF
TRBJ2-5 | TRBV4-3 | TRBD2 | 18 | once | TGCGCCAGCAGCCAATCGACTAGCGGGGGCCCGTACCAAGAGACCCAGTACTTC | CASSQSTSGGPYQETQYF
TRBJ1-5 | TRBV6-5 | NA | 13 | NA | TGTGCCAGCAGCGGGGGGAAAGATCAGCCCCAGCATTTT | CASSGGKDQPQHF
TRBJ1-5 | TRBV7-8 | NA | 16 | once | TGTGCCAGCAGCCCCCGGTTTGGGCATAGCAATCAGCCCCAGCATTTT | CASSPRFGHSNQPQHF
TRBJ2-3 | TRBV6-5 | NA | 15 | NA | TGTGCCAGCAGGGCCACCACAGGAGCCACAGATACGCAGTATTTT | CASRATTGATDTQYF
TRBJ1-2 | TRBV5-1 | TRBD1 | 13 | NA | TGCGCCAGCAGCCCTACAGGGGATTACGGCTACACCTTC | CASSPTGDYGYTF
TRBJ1-5 | TRBV5-4 | NA | 17 | NA | TGTGCCAGCAGCCCGGACAGCCATCCTTATAGCAATCAGCCCCAGCATTTT | CASSPDSHPYSNQPQHF
TRBJ2-7 | TRBV11-2 | TRBD1 | 16 | NA | TGTGCCAGCAGCTCCCGACAGGGGTCCCCCTCCTACGAGCAGTACTTC | CASSSRQGSPSYEQYF
TRBJ2-6 | TRBV4-2 | TRBD1 | 17 | few | TGTGCCAGCAGCCAAGACAGGGGGATAGGTGGGGCCAACGTCCTGACTTTC | CASSQDRGIGGANVLTF
TRBJ2-7 | TRBV30 | TRBD2 | 13 | NA | TGTGCCTGGAGTGGCGGGGGGGCCTACGAGCAGTACTTC | CAWSGGGAYEQYF
TRBJ2-7 | TRBV4-1 | TRBD1 | 13 | NA | TGCGCCAGCAGCCTCGACAGGGGCTACGAGCAGTACTTC | CASSLDRGYEQYF
TRBJ2-3 | TRBV5-1 | TRBD2 | 14 | NA | TGCGCCAGCAGCCAGACACTCTCGGGAGGGGCGCAGTATTTT | CASSQTLSGGAQYF
TRBJ2-7 | TRBV27 | NA | 13 | NA | TGTGCCAGCAGTCCCCCAGGGCCCTACGAGCAGTACTTC | CASSPPGPYEQYF